The rows below give T cell receptor beta chains drawn from one sample of a study of Ad26.COV2.S vaccination and SARS-CoV-2 variants. The assay was immunoSEQ multiplex PCR, and TCRdb's table has in-frame clones only and misses some. This sample has 300,000 to 350,000 clones; 85% to 90% occur once, and the top ten carry 5.5%. Sequenced material: peripheral blood, taken in a trial of Ad26.COV2.S vaccine versus placebo. Every receptor here comes from a person between 18 and 59 years old who received the Ad26.COV2.S COVID-19 vaccine or a placebo. Each CDR3 is given with its conserved first and last residue. A D gene is named only where the DNA matches it firmly. Clone size is shown for a subset of rows, as once, few, many or a class of expanded clone.

TRBJ1-2,TRBV3-1/TRBV3-2,.,few,CASSRTRGIYGYTF,TGTGCCAGCAGCCGTACTCGGGGTATCTATGGCTACACCTTC
TRBJ2-7,TRBV29-1,.,.,CSVEDERSPYEQYF,TGCAGCGTTGAAGATGAAAGGTCCCCCTACGAGCAGTACTTC
TRBJ1-2,TRBV6-2/TRBV6-3,TRBD1,.,CASSYWFGPGQGYGYTF,TGTGCCAGCAGTTACTGGTTTGGCCCGGGACAGGGCTATGGCTACACCTTC
TRBJ1-4,TRBV27,TRBD1,once,CASRLNRGHLQEKLFF,TGTGCCAGCAGACTAAACAGGGGCCACCTTCAGGAAAAACTGTTTTTT
TRBJ1-5,TRBV6-5,TRBD1,.,CGARQGRQPQHF,TGTGGGGCCCGACAGGGCCGTCAGCCCCAGCATTTT
TRBJ1-1,TRBV6-5,.,few,CASRYGPSHEAFF,TGTGCCAGCAGATATGGACCAAGTCATGAAGCTTTCTTT
TRBJ2-1,TRBV18,TRBD2,.,CASSPPGLVNNAEQFF,TGTGCCAGCTCACCCCCAGGACTAGTGAATAACGCTGAGCAGTTCTTC
TRBJ2-6,TRBV5-8,.,.,CASIRSGANVLTF,TGTGCCAGCATTCGAAGCGGGGCCAACGTCCTGACTTTC
TRBJ1-2,TRBV7-9,.,.,CASSPEVQRHYGYTF,TGTGCCAGCAGCCCCGAGGTGCAACGGCACTATGGCTACACCTTC
TRBJ1-2,TRBV2,.,.,CASSDRDGTYGYTF,TGTGCCAGCAGTGATCGGGACGGAACATATGGCTACACCTTC
TRBJ2-1,TRBV9,TRBD2,.,CASSVDGTSGNEQFF,TGTGCCAGCAGCGTAGACGGGACTAGCGGCAATGAGCAGTTCTTC
TRBJ1-1,TRBV14,.,.,CASSQYGVTEAFF,TGTGCCAGCAGCCAGTATGGGGTTACTGAAGCTTTCTTT